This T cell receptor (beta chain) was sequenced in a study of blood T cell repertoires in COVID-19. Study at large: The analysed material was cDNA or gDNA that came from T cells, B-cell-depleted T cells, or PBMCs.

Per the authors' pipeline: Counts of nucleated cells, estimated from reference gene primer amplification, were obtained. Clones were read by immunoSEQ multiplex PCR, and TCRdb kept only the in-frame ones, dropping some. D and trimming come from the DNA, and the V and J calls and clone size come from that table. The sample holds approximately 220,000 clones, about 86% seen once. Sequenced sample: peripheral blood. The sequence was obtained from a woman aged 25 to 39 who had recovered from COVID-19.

The CDR3 loop reads CASSSSQGNEQYF. Here the CDR3 DNA reads TGTGCCAGCAGCTCCTCACAGGGTAACGAGCAGTACTTC. The chain uses TRBV6-6 and TRBJ2-7; tentative D call: TRBD1 (6 bases). Germline CDR1 MNHNY, CDR2 SVGAGI (reference sequence). CDR3 length: 13 amino acids. V was pared by 6 bases and J by 5 bases, with 14 bases between.